This is a list of T cell receptor beta chains from one sample in a study of early T cells in non-severe SARS-CoV-2 infection. TCRdb ran MiXCR on the 5' RACE reads and lists one entry per CDR3 protein. The sample holds about 77,000 distinct CDR3 sequences, 7.5% to 10% seen once. Sequencing was done on a sample of whole blood. The source is an adult who was a healthcare worker with PCR-confirmed SARS-CoV-2 infection or an uninfected control (not recorded which). Each CDR3 is given without its conserved first and last residue. Each record gives: J gene, V gene, CDR3 protein.

>TRBJ1-2|TRBV16
ASSQRTASGYT
>TRBJ2-7|TRBV27
ASSSQGTGVYEQY
>TRBJ2-3|TRBV20-1
SARVQAFTDTQY
>TRBJ2-1|TRBV28
ASGAGVNEQF
>TRBJ2-1|TRBV2
ASSEMTGIRVNEQF
>TRBJ1-6|TRBV5-4
ASSFRGSRSPLH
>TRBJ2-7|TRBV28
ASSSNDRKDYEQY
>TRBJ2-2|TRBV6-6
ASSRGMAKNTGELF
>TRBJ2-2|TRBV7-8
ASSLGSGRSVGELF
>TRBJ2-3|TRBV4-1
ASSQNIYRGQSRTDTQY
>TRBJ2-2|TRBV7-7
ASAQVLTGELF
>TRBJ1-2|TRBV7-3
ASSLIGPWSLLQRYGYT
>TRBJ2-7|TRBV6-6
ASSYSRGSDEQY
>TRBJ2-2|TRBV7-3
ASSSETSTGELF
>TRBJ2-3|TRBV29-1
SVPLNSNTQY
>TRBJ1-2|TRBV7-2
ASSLGGSSADGYT
>TRBJ2-1|TRBV7-3
ASSFLAGGSNEQF
>TRBJ2-7|TRBV11-2
ASSSLAGAQSSYEQY
>TRBJ1-6|TRBV28
ASRLQGGGSPLH
>TRBJ1-1|TRBV7-9
ASSLAPLSSEAF
>TRBJ1-5|TRBV18
ASSPQGNQPQH
>TRBJ2-3|TRBV12-3/TRBV12-4
ASSLEGSIVY
>TRBJ2-4|TRBV14
ASSPLGSAKNIQY
>TRBJ1-2|TRBV10-3
AISGPRGGSQGYT
>TRBJ1-6|TRBV5-1
ASSLAQDSPLH
>TRBJ2-7|TRBV18
ASSLNAGLDEQY
>TRBJ2-1|TRBV27
ASSLSVLAGDNEQF
>TRBJ1-2|TRBV28
ASSLFREHGYT
>TRBJ2-7|TRBV7-7
ASSVGLAESEQY
>TRBJ2-4|TRBV3-1
ASSHGGNNIQY
>TRBJ2-3|TRBV28
ASSFFGAPATDTQY
>TRBJ2-7|TRBV28
ASRVRGYEQY
>TRBJ1-3|TRBV3-1
ASSQGGTVDNTIY
>TRBJ2-1|TRBV24-1
ATREASALSGGEQF
>TRBJ2-3|TRBV4-1
ASSQDVDTQY
>TRBJ2-1|TRBV28
ASSWQGRNEQF
>TRBJ2-7|TRBV28
ASSLDRPGNEQY
>TRBJ2-2|TRBV27
ASSLSRYQTTGELF
>TRBJ2-7|TRBV7-2
ASSRPGPRTYEQY
>TRBJ2-7|TRBV11-2
ASSLGGRTPSHEQY
>TRBJ1-6|TRBV6-1
ASSEDSSSYNSPLH
>TRBJ2-1|TRBV12-3/TRBV12-4
ASSSRVSRWAGNEQF
>TRBJ2-3|TRBV28
ASSPGGAPDTQY
>TRBJ2-2|TRBV28
ASSFRLSATGELF
>TRBJ1-4|TRBV3-1
ASSQDSEKLY
>TRBJ2-1|TRBV6-6
ASSYSKGPGAVEQF
>TRBJ2-3|TRBV7-6
ASSLVGGRTDTQY
>TRBJ2-5|TRBV28
ASSPLGRAPREETQY
>TRBJ1-5|TRBV6-1
ASSTRRDQPQH
>TRBJ1-6|TRBV10-1
ASSERAENSPLH
>TRBJ2-7|TRBV2
ASRNNEQY